The clone carrying this T cell receptor beta chain was observed at least ten times. Its matching antigen is unknown. The data originate from a study of early T cells in non-severe SARS-CoV-2 infection. Findings and limits, study-wide: VDJdb-based matching was biased toward anti-spike CD8 responses and missed private and CD4 specificities.

Molecules of cDNA were individually given unique molecular identifiers that were attached to them. MiXCR, run by TCRdb on the 5' RACE reads, gives a single entry per CDR3 protein. This sample carries about 27,000 distinct CDR3 sequences, roughly 4.6% of them seen once, and the ten largest clones take 4%. This CDR3 spans 15 amino acids. Trimming removed 0 bases at V and 2 bases at J, with 9 bases between. The germline V gene has CDR1 SGHRS and CDR2 YFSETQ. Sequencing was carried out using whole blood. The V call is TRBV5-1, the J call TRBJ1-5; D is undetermined. This TCR was recovered from an adult who was a healthcare worker with PCR-confirmed SARS-CoV-2 infection or an uninfected control (not recorded which). The CDR3 DNA reads TGCGCCAGCAGCTTGGAGGGTCTGGGCAATCAGCCCCAGCATTTT. Its protein is CASSLEGLGNQPQHF.